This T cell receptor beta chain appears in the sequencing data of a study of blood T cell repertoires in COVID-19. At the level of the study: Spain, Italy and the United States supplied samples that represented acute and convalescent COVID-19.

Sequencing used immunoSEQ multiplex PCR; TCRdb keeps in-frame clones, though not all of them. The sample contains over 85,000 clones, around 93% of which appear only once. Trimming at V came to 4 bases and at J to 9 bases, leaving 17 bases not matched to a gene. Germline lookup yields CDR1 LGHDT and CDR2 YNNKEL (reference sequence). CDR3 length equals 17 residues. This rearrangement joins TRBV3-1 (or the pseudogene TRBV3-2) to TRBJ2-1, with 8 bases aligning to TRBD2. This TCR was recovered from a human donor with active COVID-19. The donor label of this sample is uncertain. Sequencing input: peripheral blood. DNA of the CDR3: TGTGCCAGCAGCCTCCCTCTCGGGGGGGGCCATCTCCCTGAGCAGTTCTTC. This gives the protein CASSLPLGGGHLPEQFF.